A single sample is the source of the 16 T cell receptor beta chains below, sequenced in a study of vaccination effects on CD4 cells after COVID-19. Prior to sequencing, the ViraFEST assay stimulated PBMC with viral peptide pools, which expanded the antigen-specific CD4+ T cells. Isolating CD4+ T cells followed roughly ten days of culture. The table came from immunoSEQ multiplex PCR; TCRdb's copy has only in-frame clones and leaves some out. This table holds 55,000 to 65,000 clones, about four fifths found once. Their antigens are not known. The source material was CD4+ T cells from PBMCs cultured with HCoV-229E spike peptides, sampled before COVID-19 vaccination. The source of these receptors is a human donor who received a COVID-19 vaccine.

The chain couples TRBV30 to TRBJ1-1; TRBD1 is a possible D gene (6 bases). Trimming pared 7 bases from V and 4 bases from J, leaving 19 bases between. The CDR3 is 14 amino acids. Germline CDR1 reads GTSNPN; CDR2 reads SVGIG (reference sequence). CDR3 residues: CASTDSPVGTEAFF. CDR3 in DNA: TGTGCCTCTACGGACAGCCCCGTGGGCACTGAAGCTTTCTTT.

V is TRBV3-1 (or the pseudogene TRBV3-2) and J is TRBJ2-1; 9 bases align to TRBD2. The ends lost 1 base at V and 3 bases at J; junction bases unmatched: 1. Germline V gene data show CDR1 as LGHDT and CDR2 as YNNKEL (reference sequence). This CDR3 has 15 amino acids. The CDR3 DNA reads as TGTGCCAGCAGCCAAGGGCGGGGGGGCTACAATGAGCAGTTCTTC. This sequence encodes CASSQGRGGYNEQFF.

This chain connects TRBV6-2 or TRBV6-3 to TRBJ2-3, with 9 bases identical to TRBD2. The J segment lost 3 bases and the V segment lost 6 bases, leaving 10 bases of the junction unmatched. The CDR3 sequence is 16 residues long. Germline V gene lookup returns CDR1 MNHEY and CDR2 SVGEGT. CDR3 nucleotide sequence: TGTGCCAGCAGGCCTATTCTAGCGGGGATGACAGATACGCAGTATTTT. This translates into CASRPILAGMTDTQYF.

This clone has more than one count but fewer than ten. The rearrangement links TRBV6-5 to TRBJ1-1; 7 bases map to TRBD1. CDR3 size: 13 residues. V gave up 6 bases and J gave up 4 bases; unmatched junction bases: 5. Germline assignment: CDR1 MNHEY and CDR2 SVGAGI. This CDR3 is CASRQGDGTEAFF. CDR3 DNA sequence: TGTGCCAGCAGGCAGGGGGACGGCACTGAAGCTTTCTTT.

This chain links TRBV10-1 with TRBJ2-2; possible D gene TRBD2, 6 bases. Germline-derived CDR1 and CDR2 are WNHNN and SYGVQD (reference sequence). Trimming took 7 bases from V and 4 from J, leaving 13 bases between them. The CDR3 totals 14 residues. Written as DNA, the CDR3 is TGCGCCAGCATGATCGGGGGAAGCACCGGGGAGCTGTTTTTT. It translates to CASMIGGSTGELFF.

This clone turned up a few times. The CDR3, as DNA: TGTGCCAGCAGCCATAGAGGGGGTGGCGTGGTCCAGCCCCAGCATTTT. Translating gives CASSHRGGGVVQPQHF. The chain has TRBV4-2 and TRBJ1-5; maybe TRBD1 (6 bases). The germline V and J ends were trimmed by 3 bases and 7 bases, with 19 bases remaining between them. Germline V gene sequence: CDR1 LGHNA, CDR2 YNFKEQ. The CDR3 has 16 residues.

The chain uses TRBV3-1 (or the pseudogene TRBV3-2) and TRBJ1-2; 7 bases agree with TRBD1. The CDR3 is 15 amino acids. Germline V lookup: CDR1 LGHDT, CDR2 YNNKEL (reference sequence). The J segment lost 8 bases and the V segment lost 0 bases, leaving 9 bases of the junction unmatched. This chain's CDR3 is CASSQDLAGGGGYTF. The DNA of the CDR3 is TGTGCCAGCAGCCAAGATCTTGCAGGGGGTGGAGGCTACACCTTC.

V usage is TRBV7-3 and J usage is TRBJ1-1, with D tentatively TRBD1 (6 bases). CDR3 length equals 14 residues. Germline CDR1 SGHTA, CDR2 FQGTGA. Trimming pared 5 bases from V and 7 bases from J, leaving 17 bases between. The CDR3 sequence: CASSPRGGAGEAFF. The CDR3 nucleotides read TGTGCCAGCAGCCCCAGGGGAGGGGCCGGTGAAGCTTTCTTT. The full variable domain, rest sourced from reference TRBV7-3 and TRBJ1-1, is GAGVSQTPSNKVTEKGKYVELRCDPISGHTALYWYRQSLGQGPEFLIYFQGTGAADDSGLPNDRFFAVRPEGSVSTLKIQRTERGDSAVYLCASSPRGGAGEAFFGQGTRLTVV.

The CDR3, as DNA: TGTGCCGGGGCACAGGGTCTCACAGATACGCAGTATTTT. Translated, it gives CAGAQGLTDTQYF. The chain joins TRBV18 to TRBJ2-3, with D possibly matching TRBD1 (6 bases). V was clipped by 11 bases and J by 2 bases, with 14 bases between them. Germline V gene sequence: CDR1 KGHSH, CDR2 LQKENI. This CDR3 contains 13 residues. Looking up the rest from reference TRBV18 and TRBJ2-3 gives the full variable domain: NAGVMQNPRHLVRRRGQEARLRCSPMKGHSHVYWYRQLPEEGLKFMVYLQKENIIDESGMPKERFSAEFPKEGPSILRIQQVVRGDSAAYFCAGAQGLTDTQYFGPGTRLTVL.

This chain uses TRBV5-1 with TRBJ2-3; 9 bases match TRBD2. The V gene's germline CDR1 is SGHRS and CDR2 YFSETQ. With V trimmed by 1 base and J by 2 bases, 2 bases remained unmatched. The CDR3 has 15 amino acids. The CDR3 sequence is CASSLLAGITDTQYF. The DNA of the CDR3 is TGCGCCAGCAGCTTGCTAGCGGGGATCACAGATACGCAGTATTTT. Variable domain in full (rest from reference TRBV5-1 and TRBJ2-3): KAGVTQTPRYLIKTRGQQVTLSCSPISGHRSVSWYQQTPGQGLQFLFEYFSETQRNKGNFPGRFSGRQFSNSRSEMNVSTLELGDSALYLCASSLLAGITDTQYFGPGTRLTVL.

The chain recombines TRBV6-5 with TRBJ2-3, with 8 positions matching TRBD2. CDR1 is MNHEY, CDR2 SVGAGI, per germline. Trimming at V came to 0 bases and at J to 1 base, leaving 3 bases not matched to a gene. This CDR3 contains 16 residues. CDR3 in DNA: TGTGCCAGCAGTTACTCGCCACTAGCGGGCACAGATACGCAGTATTTT. It yields the protein CASSYSPLAGTDTQYF.

V is TRBV6-2 or TRBV6-3 and J is TRBJ2-5, with D possibly TRBD1 on 6 matching bases. Germline V gives CDR1 MNHEY, CDR2 SVGEGT. The CDR3 length is 14 residues. The germline V and J ends were trimmed by 2 bases and 4 bases, with 11 bases remaining between them. The CDR3 here is CASSYAGVAETQYF. CDR3 sequence (DNA): TGTGCCAGCAGTTACGCAGGGGTGGCAGAGACCCAGTACTTC.

As regards this clone: The same CDR3 is also encoded by other DNA sequences in this sample. J is TRBJ1-2 and V is TRBV15; D is unresolved. The germline gives CDR1 LNHNV, CDR2 YYDKDF (reference sequence). The V and J ends lost 0 bases and 3 bases respectively, with 2 bases between them. This CDR3 has 12 amino acids. CDR3 bases: TGTGCCACCAGCAGAGATCACTATGGCTACACCTTC. This sequence encodes CATSRDHYGYTF.

The sample holds a few counts of this clone. V and J are TRBV10-1 and TRBJ1-2, with D unclear. This CDR3 contains 12 residues. Germline V CDR1 and CDR2: WNHNN, SYGVQD (reference sequence). The V gene lost 7 bases and the J gene lost 2 bases, with 8 bases spanning the gap. This CDR3 is CASIKDNYGYTF. The CDR3 DNA reads TGCGCCAGCATCAAGGACAACTATGGCTACACCTTC.

The chain recombines TRBV7-9 with TRBJ1-4; D is ambiguous. This CDR3 is 14 amino acids long. V was trimmed by 5 bases and J by 6 bases, leaving 13 bases between them. CDR1 and CDR2 from the germline V gene are SEHNR and FQNEAQ (reference sequence). CDR3 DNA sequence: TGTGCCAGCAGCCGAAGCGTATTTGATGAAAAACTGTTTTTT. Translation: CASSRSVFDEKLFF.

The chain combines TRBV5-4 with TRBJ1-2, with D perhaps matching TRBD1 (6 bases). Germline-derived CDR1 and CDR2 are SGHNT and YYREEE (reference sequence). The CDR3 runs 15 residues. V was pared by 3 bases and J by 4 bases, with 16 bases between. CDR3 coding DNA: TGTGCCAGCAGCTCCAAAGCCGGACAGTCCTATGGCTACACCTTC. It codes for CASSSKAGQSYGYTF.